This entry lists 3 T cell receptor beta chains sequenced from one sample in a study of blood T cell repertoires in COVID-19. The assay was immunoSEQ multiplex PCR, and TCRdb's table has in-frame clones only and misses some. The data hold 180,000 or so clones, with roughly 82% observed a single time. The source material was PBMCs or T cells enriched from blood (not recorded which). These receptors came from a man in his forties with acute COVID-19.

The CDR3 nucleotides are TGTGCCAGCAGCCTTACCCTACAGGAGCCGACCGAGTCTGGGGCCAACGTCCTGACTTTC. This sequence encodes CASSLTLQEPTESGANVLTF. The chain links TRBV6-2 or TRBV6-3 to TRBJ2-6, with D maybe TRBD1 (5 bases). V lost 6 bases, J lost 1 base, and 25 bases lay in between. CDR1 and CDR2 from the germline V gene are MNHEY and SVGEGT. The CDR3 has 20 residues.

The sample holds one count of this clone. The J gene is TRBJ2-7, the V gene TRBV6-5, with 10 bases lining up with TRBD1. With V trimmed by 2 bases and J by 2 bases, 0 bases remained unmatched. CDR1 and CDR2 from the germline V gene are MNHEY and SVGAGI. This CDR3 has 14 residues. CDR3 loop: CASSYGQGAYEQYF. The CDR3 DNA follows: TGTGCCAGCAGTTACGGACAGGGGGCCTACGAGCAGTACTTC.

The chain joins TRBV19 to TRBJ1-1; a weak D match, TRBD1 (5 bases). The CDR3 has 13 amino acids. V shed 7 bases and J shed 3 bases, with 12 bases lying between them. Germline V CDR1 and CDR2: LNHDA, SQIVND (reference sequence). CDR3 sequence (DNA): TGTGCCAGTAAGGGCAGGGTGGACACTGAAGCTTTCTTT. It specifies CASKGRVDTEAFF.